What follows are 16 T cell receptor beta chains derived from one specimen sequenced in a study of control samples from healthy donors and cancer patients. The repertoire was sequenced with immunoSEQ multiplex PCR; TCRdb's copy has only in-frame clones and lacks some. The repertoire consists of 95,000 to 130,000 clones, with 93% occurring once and the leading ten covering about 2.5%. What was sequenced was blood. The receptors were sampled from a man aged 25-45 years in good health.

This clone was seen only once. The chain's CDR3 is CASSRAGLAMTNEQFF. As DNA, the CDR3 is TGTGCCAGCTCACGGGCGGGACTAGCGATGACGAATGAGCAGTTCTTC. This chain uses TRBV18 with TRBJ2-1, with TRBD2 matching over 10 bases. Trimming cost V 4 bases and J 7 bases; bases outside gene matches: 10. The CDR3 sequence is 16 residues long. Per germline, CDR1 KGHSH and CDR2 LQKENI.

The chain links TRBV7-6 to TRBJ2-3, with D possibly matching TRBD2 (6 bases). The germline gives CDR1 SGHVS, CDR2 FNYEAQ. The CDR3 consists of 15 residues. Trimming shortened V by 3 bases and J by 2 bases, and 12 bases separated the two germline ends. In nucleotides, the CDR3 is TGTGCCAGCAGCTTGTTTAGCGGTTACACAGATACGCAGTATTTT. Its protein is CASSLFSGYTDTQYF.

The CDR3 nucleotides read TGCAGTGCTATTCATAAAGAGACCCAGTACTTC. This encodes CSAIHKETQYF. The genes are TRBV20-1 and TRBJ2-5, with D unclear. The CDR3 length is 11 residues. Trimming shortened V by 4 bases and J by 3 bases, and 6 bases separated the two germline ends. The germline V gene encodes CDR1 DFQATT and CDR2 SNEGSKA (reference sequence).

The V call is TRBV10-3, the J call TRBJ1-2; TRBD1 might be the D (6 bases). V was cut by 0 bases and J by 5 bases, with 13 bases left in between. There are 15 residues in the CDR3. Germline CDR1 reads ENHRY; CDR2 reads SYGVKD. CDR3 sequence: CAISESDSEAYGYTF. The CDR3 DNA reads as TGTGCCATCAGTGAGTCGGACAGCGAGGCGTATGGCTACACCTTC.

The chain has TRBV5-6 and TRBJ1-3; no definite D call. The CDR3 totals 14 residues. Germline V gives CDR1 SGHDT, CDR2 YYEEEE. Trimming took off 6 bases at V and 0 bases at J, with 10 bases between the two ends. CDR3 in amino acids: CASTDRYSGNTIYF. In DNA form, the CDR3 reads TGTGCCAGCACCGACCGGTACTCTGGAAACACCATATATTTT. Complete variable domain (other parts from reference TRBV5-6 and TRBJ1-3): DAGVTQSPTHLIKTRGQQVTLRCSPKSGHDTVSWYQQALGQGPQFIFQYYEEEERQRGNFPDRFSGHQFPNYSSELNVNALLLGDSALYLCASTDRYSGNTIYFGEGSWLTVV.

This clone has more than one count but fewer than ten. For the CDR3, the DNA is TGTGCCAGCAGTCCCCGGACAGGGGGAAGAGATGGCTACACCTTC. It specifies CASSPRTGGRDGYTF. The chain couples TRBV27 to TRBJ1-2, with 10 bases fitting TRBD1. CDR1 is MNHEY and CDR2 is SMNVEV in the germline V gene (reference sequence). Trimming took 5 bases from V and 6 from J; bases not matched to a gene: 9. CDR3 size: 15 residues.

A remark on this clone: The same CDR3 is also encoded by other DNA sequences in this sample. This sequence joins TRBV5-4 and TRBJ1-3, with D possibly matching TRBD1 (5 bases). CDR3 size: 14 residues. Germline-derived CDR1 and CDR2 are SGHNT and YYREEE (reference sequence). Trimming took off 3 bases at V and 2 bases at J, with 9 bases between the two ends. The DNA of the CDR3 is TGTGCCAGCAGCTCGCAGGGTGCTGGAAACACCATATATTTT. Protein: CASSSQGAGNTIYF.

The rearrangement links TRBV2 to TRBJ1-1; a weak D match, TRBD1 (5 bases). Germline V gene lookup returns CDR1 SNHLY and CDR2 FYNNEI. This CDR3 has 12 residues. V was clipped by 8 bases and J by 6 bases, with 13 bases between them. Here the CDR3 DNA reads TGTGCCAGCTCCAGGGTTGACGCTGAAGCTTTCTTT. Translated, it gives CASSRVDAEAFF. The full variable domain, rest sourced from reference TRBV2 and TRBJ1-1, is EPEVTQTPSHQVTQMGQEVILRCVPISNHLYFYWYRQILGQKVEFLVSFYNNEISEKSEIFDDQFSVERPDGSNFTLKIRSTKLEDSAMYFCASSRVDAEAFFGQGTRLTVV.

The chain employs TRBV7-7 and TRBJ2-1, with TRBD2 identical over 9 bases. From germline, CDR1 is SSHAT and CDR2 FNYEAQ (reference sequence). V dropped 5 bases and J dropped 9; count of bases not matched to a gene: 8. This CDR3 comprises 14 residues. Here the CDR3 reads CASSPGLAGPEQFF. Written as DNA, the CDR3 is TGTGCCAGCAGCCCGGGCCTAGCGGGGCCTGAGCAGTTCTTC. Combining the CDR3 with reference TRBV7-7 and TRBJ2-1 gives the whole variable domain GAGVSQSPRYKVTKRGQDVTLRCDPISSHATLYWYQQALGQGPEFLTYFNYEAQPDKSGLPSDRFSAERPEGSISTLTIQRTEQRDSAMYRCASSPGLAGPEQFFGPGTRLTVL.

V and J are TRBV9 and TRBJ2-3; D may be TRBD1 or TRBD2 (5 bases each). Germline lookup yields CDR1 SGDLS and CDR2 YYNGEE. This CDR3 is 14 amino acids long. The V gene lost 4 bases and the J gene lost 5 bases, with 14 bases spanning the gap. CDR3 protein: CASSYEGLKDTQYF. The CDR3 bases are TGTGCCAGCAGCTATGAGGGGCTCAAAGATACGCAGTATTTT.

The chain carries TRBV19 and TRBJ2-1, with TRBD1 matching over 9 bases. V was clipped by 5 bases and J by 7 bases; unmatched bases: 9. Germline CDR1 reads LNHDA; CDR2 reads SQIVND (reference sequence). This CDR3 region has 15 residues. As DNA, the CDR3 is TGTGCCAGTAGTTTGCCGGGACAGGGTATGAATGAGCAGTTCTTC. Protein: CASSLPGQGMNEQFF.

This clone turned up a few times. The chain combines TRBV28 with TRBJ2-3; the D gene is possibly TRBD2 (6 bases). Trimming took off 6 bases at V and 12 bases at J, with 16 bases between the two ends. Germline-derived CDR1 and CDR2 are MDHEN and SYDVKM. This CDR3 spans 12 amino acids. The CDR3 nucleotides are TGTGCCAGCAGCCTGGGACTCACCTATCAGTATTTT. This sequence encodes CASSLGLTYQYF.

This rearrangement joins TRBV19 to TRBJ1-1; tentative D call: TRBD1 (5 bases). The germline gives CDR1 LNHDA, CDR2 SQIVND (reference sequence). Trimming cost V 9 bases and J 3 bases, with 14 bases left between them. This CDR3 region has 13 residues. The chain's CDR3 is CASTGAGDTEAFF. CDR3 DNA: TGTGCCAGCACCGGGGCGGGGGACACTGAAGCTTTCTTT.

J is TRBJ1-5 and V is TRBV6-5; 8 bases agree with TRBD1. After removal of 4 bases from V and 2 bases from J, the junction contained 1 base not matched to a gene. Germline CDR1 and CDR2: MNHEY and SVGAGI. The CDR3 totals 14 residues. CDR3 nucleotides: TGTGCCAGCAGTTTGGGACAGGGCAATCAGCCCCAGCATTTT. This translates into CASSLGQGNQPQHF.

This clone was seen only once. CDR3 in DNA: TGCGCCAGCAGCCACCTCCTAGCGACTAGCACAGATACGCAGTATTTT. This translates into CASSHLLATSTDTQYF. The rearrangement uses TRBV4-1 and TRBJ2-3; TRBD2 might be the D (6 bases). The CDR3 runs 16 residues. Germline CDR1 reads MGHRA; CDR2 reads YSYEKL. With 3 bases removed from V and 0 bases from J, the gap between germline ends came to 13 bases.

This chain connects TRBV10-1 to TRBJ2-2; D gene ambiguous. Germline CDR1 and CDR2: WNHNN and SYGVQD (reference sequence). The CDR3 runs 14 residues. The V end lost 1 base, the J end lost 0 bases, and 3 bases lay between the germline ends. The CDR3 DNA follows: TGCGCCAGCAGTGAGTGGACGAACACCGGGGAGCTGTTTTTT. This sequence encodes CASSEWTNTGELFF.